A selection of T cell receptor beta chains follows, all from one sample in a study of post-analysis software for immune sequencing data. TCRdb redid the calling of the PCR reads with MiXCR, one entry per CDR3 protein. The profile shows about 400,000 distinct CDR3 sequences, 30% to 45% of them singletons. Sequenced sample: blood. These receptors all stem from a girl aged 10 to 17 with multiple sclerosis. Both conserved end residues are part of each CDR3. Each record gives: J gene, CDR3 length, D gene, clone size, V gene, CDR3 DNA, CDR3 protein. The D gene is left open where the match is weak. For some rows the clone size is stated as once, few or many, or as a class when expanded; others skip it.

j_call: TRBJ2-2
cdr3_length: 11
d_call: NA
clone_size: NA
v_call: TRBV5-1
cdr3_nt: TGCGCCATCAGGAGTACCGGGGAGCTGTTTTTT
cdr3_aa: CAIRSTGELFF

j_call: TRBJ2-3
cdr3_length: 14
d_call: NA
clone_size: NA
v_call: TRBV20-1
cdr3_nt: TGCAGTGCTATAGCCCAAGGTTCAGCGGATACGCAGTATTTT
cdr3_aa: CSAIAQGSADTQYF

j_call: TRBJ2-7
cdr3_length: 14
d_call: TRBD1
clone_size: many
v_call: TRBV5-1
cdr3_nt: TGTGCCAGCAGTTCTGGACAGGGGGCCTACGAGCAGTACTTC
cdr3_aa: CASSSGQGAYEQYF

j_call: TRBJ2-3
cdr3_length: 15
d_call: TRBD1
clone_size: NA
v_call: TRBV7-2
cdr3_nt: TGTGCCAGCAGCTTAACAGGGGGCGTCCCAGATACGCAGTATTTT
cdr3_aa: CASSLTGGVPDTQYF

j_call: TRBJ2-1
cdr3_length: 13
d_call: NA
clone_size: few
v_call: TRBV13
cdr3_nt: TGTGCCAGTCGGGGGAGCTCCTACAATGAGCAGTTCTTC
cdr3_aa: CASRGSSYNEQFF

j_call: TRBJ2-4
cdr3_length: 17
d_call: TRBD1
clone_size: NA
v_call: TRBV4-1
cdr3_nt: TGCGCCAGCAGCCAAGTTCAGGGGGCAGAGGTCAAAAACATTCAGTACTTC
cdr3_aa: CASSQVQGAEVKNIQYF

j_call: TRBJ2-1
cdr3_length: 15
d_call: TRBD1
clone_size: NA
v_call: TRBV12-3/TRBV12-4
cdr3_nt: TGTGCCAGCAGACCGGGACAGGTATCCTACAATGAGCAGTTCTTC
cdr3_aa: CASRPGQVSYNEQFF

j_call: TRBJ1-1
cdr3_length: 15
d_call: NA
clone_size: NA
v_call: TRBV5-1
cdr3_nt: TGCGCCAGCAGCCCGGGAATGGGGAGTAACACTGAAGCTTTCTTT
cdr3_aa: CASSPGMGSNTEAFF

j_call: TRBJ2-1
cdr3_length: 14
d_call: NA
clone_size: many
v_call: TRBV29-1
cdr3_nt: TGCAGCGTTGAGGGCGGAAGCTCCTACAATGAGCAGTTCTTC
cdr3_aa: CSVEGGSSYNEQFF

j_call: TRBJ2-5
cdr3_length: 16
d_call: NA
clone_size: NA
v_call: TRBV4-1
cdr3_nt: TGCGCCAGCAGCCAAGATAGGGGCCAGCGCCAAGAGACCCAGTACTTC
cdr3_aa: CASSQDRGQRQETQYF

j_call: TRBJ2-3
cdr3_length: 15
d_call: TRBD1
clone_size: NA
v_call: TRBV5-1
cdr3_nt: TGCGCCAGCAGCTTGGGGCAGGGGGTTGGAGATACGCAGTATTTT
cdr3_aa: CASSLGQGVGDTQYF

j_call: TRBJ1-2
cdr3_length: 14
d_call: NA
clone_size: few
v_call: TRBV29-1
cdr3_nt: TGCAGCGTTTCCCTGGGAGTCTCTAACTATGGCTACACCTTC
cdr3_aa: CSVSLGVSNYGYTF

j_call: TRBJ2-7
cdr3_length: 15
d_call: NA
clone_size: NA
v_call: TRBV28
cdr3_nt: TGTGCCAGCAGTTCCCGGGCCGCCCCTCCCCTCGAGCAGTACTTC
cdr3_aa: CASSSRAAPPLEQYF

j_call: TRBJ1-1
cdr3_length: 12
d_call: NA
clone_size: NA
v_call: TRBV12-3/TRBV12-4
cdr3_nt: TGTGCCAGCAGTCCCGGGACACCTGAGGCTTTCTTT
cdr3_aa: CASSPGTPEAFF

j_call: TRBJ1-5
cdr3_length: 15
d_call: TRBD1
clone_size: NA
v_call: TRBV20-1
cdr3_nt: TGCAGTGCTAGCACTAACAGGGGTGGCAATCAGCCCCAGCATTTT
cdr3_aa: CSASTNRGGNQPQHF

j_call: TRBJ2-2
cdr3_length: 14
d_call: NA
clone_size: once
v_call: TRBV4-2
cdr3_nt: TGTGCCAGCAGCCAAGATGGGGGGAACCGGGAGCTGTTTTTT
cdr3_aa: CASSQDGGNRELFF

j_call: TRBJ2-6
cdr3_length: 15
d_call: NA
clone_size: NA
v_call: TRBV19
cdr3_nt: TGTGCCAGTAGTACCATGCTCTCTGGGGCCAACGTCCTGACTTTC
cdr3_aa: CASSTMLSGANVLTF

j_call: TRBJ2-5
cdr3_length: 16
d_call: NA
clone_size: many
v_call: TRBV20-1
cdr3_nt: TGCAGTGCAACGCCCTACCTGACAGAGTACCAAGAGACCCAGTACTTC
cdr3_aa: CSATPYLTEYQETQYF

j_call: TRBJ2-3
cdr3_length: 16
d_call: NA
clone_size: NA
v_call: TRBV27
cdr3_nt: TGTGCCAGCAGCACATACACGGTCCATAGCACAGATACGCAGTATTTT
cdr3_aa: CASSTYTVHSTDTQYF

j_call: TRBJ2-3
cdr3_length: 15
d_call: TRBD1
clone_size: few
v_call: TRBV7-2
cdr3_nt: TGTGCCTCCCCTGTGGGACAGGGTCGTACAGATACGCAGTATTTT
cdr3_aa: CASPVGQGRTDTQYF

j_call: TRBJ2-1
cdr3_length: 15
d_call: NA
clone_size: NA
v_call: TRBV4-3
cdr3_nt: TGCGCCAGCAGCCAGCGACATTTAGATGCCAATGAGCAGTTCTTC
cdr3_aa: CASSQRHLDANEQFF

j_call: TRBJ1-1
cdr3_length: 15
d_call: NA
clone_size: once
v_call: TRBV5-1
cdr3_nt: TGCGCCAGCAGCCAGGGTACGGGGGGCGTCACTGAAGCTTTCTTT
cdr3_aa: CASSQGTGGVTEAFF

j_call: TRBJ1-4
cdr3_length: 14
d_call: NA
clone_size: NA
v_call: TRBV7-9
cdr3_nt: TGTGCCAGCAGCACACGGGACGGAAGAGAAAAACTGTTTTTT
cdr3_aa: CASSTRDGREKLFF

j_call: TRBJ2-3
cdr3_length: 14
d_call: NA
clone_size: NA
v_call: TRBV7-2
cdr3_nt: TGTGCCAGCAGCTTATCCCCACAGACAGATACGCAGTATTTT
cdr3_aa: CASSLSPQTDTQYF

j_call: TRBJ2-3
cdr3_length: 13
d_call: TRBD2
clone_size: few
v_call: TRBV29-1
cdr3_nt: TGCAGCGTTGTGGGGGGGAGCACAGATACGCAGTATTTT
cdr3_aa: CSVVGGSTDTQYF

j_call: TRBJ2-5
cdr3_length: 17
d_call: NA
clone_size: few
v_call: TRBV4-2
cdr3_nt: TGTGCCAGCAGCCAAGATGAGAGTCGGCGGGCTGACCAAGAGCAGTACTTC
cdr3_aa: CASSQDESRRADQEQYF

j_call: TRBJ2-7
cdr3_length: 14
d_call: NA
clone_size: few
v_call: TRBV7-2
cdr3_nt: TGTGCCAGCAGCTCGGACTGGGGGGCCTACGAGCAGTACTTC
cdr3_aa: CASSSDWGAYEQYF

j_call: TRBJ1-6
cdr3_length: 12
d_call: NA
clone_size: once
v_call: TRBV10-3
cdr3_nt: TGTGCCATAGAAGGGGATAATTCACCCCTCCACTTT
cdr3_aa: CAIEGDNSPLHF

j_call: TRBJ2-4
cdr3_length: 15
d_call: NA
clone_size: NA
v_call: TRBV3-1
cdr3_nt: TGTGCCAGCAGCCAAGCGGGTCTAGCCAAAAACATTCAGTACTTC
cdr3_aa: CASSQAGLAKNIQYF

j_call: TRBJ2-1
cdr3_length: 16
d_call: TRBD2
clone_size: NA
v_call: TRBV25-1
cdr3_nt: TGTGCCAGCAGTTTGGAGCGGGGGCTCTCCTACAATGAGCAGTTCTTC
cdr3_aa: CASSLERGLSYNEQFF

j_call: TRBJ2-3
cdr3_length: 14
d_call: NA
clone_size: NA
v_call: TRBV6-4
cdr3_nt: TGTGCCAGCAGTGCCTTCCCGGGCGCAGATACGCAGTATTTT
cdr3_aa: CASSAFPGADTQYF

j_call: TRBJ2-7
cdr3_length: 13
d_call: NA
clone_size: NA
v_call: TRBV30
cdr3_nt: TGTGCCTGGAGTGGAGGGGCCATCCACGAGCAGTACTTC
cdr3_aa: CAWSGGAIHEQYF